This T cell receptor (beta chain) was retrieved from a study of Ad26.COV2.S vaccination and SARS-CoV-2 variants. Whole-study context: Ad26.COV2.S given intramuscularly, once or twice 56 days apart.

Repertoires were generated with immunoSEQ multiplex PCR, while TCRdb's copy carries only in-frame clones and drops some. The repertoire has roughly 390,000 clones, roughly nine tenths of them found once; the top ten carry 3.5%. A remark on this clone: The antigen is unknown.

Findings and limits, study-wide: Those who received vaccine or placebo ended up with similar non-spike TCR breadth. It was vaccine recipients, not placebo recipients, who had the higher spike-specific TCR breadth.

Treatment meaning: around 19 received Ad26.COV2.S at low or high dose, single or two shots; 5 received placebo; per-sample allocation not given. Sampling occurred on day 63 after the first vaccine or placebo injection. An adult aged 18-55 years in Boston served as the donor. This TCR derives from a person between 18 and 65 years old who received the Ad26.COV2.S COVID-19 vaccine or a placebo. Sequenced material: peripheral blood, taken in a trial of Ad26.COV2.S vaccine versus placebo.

CDR3 loop: CASSQRQSDEQYF. DNA for the CDR3: TGCGCCAGCAGCCAACGGCAGAGCGACGAGCAGTACTTC. V usage is TRBV4-1 and J usage is TRBJ2-7, with D uncertain. The CDR3 loop spans 13 amino acids. CDR1 is MGHRA and CDR2 is YSYEKL in the germline V gene. V dropped 2 bases and J dropped 5 bases, with 10 bases sitting between them.